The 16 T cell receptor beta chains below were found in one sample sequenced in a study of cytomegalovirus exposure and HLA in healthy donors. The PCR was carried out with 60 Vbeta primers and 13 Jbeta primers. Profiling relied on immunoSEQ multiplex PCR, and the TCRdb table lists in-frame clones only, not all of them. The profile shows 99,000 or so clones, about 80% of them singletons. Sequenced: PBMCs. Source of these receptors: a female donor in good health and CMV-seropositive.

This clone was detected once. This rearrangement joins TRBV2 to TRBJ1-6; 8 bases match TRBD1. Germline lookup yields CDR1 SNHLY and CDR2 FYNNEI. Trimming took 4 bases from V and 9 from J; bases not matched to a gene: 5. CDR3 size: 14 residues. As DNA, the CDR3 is TGTGCCAGCAGTGTCCGGGACAGGCGTTCACCCCTCCACTTT. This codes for CASSVRDRRSPLHF.

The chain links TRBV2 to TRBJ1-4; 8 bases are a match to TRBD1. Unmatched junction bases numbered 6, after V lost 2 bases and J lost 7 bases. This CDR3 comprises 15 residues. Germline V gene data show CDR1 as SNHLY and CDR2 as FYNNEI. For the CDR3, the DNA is TGTGCCAGCAGTGAATTGGCAGGGGGCTTTGAAAAACTGTTTTTT. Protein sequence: CASSELAGGFEKLFF.

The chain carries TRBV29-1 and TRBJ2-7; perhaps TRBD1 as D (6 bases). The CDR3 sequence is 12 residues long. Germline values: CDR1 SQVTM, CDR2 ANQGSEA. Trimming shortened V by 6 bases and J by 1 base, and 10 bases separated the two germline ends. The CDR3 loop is CSVGTGSYEQYF. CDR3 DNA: TGCAGCGTAGGAACAGGGTCCTACGAGCAGTACTTC.

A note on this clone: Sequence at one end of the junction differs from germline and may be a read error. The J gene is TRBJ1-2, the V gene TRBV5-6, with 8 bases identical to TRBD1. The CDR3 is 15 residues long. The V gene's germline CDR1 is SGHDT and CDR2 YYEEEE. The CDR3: CASRGDRGPNYGYPF. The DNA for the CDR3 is TGTGCCAGCAGGGGTGACAGGGGACCTAACTATGGCTACCCCTTC.

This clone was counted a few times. The DNA for the CDR3 is TGCGCCAGCAGCTTGGAGCGCAACACTGAAGCTTTCTTT. This sequence encodes CASSLERNTEAFF. The chain links TRBV5-1 to TRBJ1-1; D gene unclear. Germline V gene lookup returns CDR1 SGHRS and CDR2 YFSETQ. Trimming cost V 0 bases and J 2 bases, with 5 bases left between them. The CDR3 extends over 13 amino acids.

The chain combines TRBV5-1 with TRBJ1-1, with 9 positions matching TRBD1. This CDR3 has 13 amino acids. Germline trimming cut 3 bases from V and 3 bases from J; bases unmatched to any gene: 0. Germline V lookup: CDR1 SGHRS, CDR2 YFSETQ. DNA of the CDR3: TGCGCCAGCAGCTGGACAGGGGACACTGAAGCTTTCTTT. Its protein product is CASSWTGDTEAFF.

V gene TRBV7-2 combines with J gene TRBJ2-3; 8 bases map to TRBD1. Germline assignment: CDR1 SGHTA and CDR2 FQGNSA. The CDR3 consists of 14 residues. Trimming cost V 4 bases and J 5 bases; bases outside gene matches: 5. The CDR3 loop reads CASSSRTGKDTQYF. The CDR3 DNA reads TGTGCCAGCAGCTCTCGGACAGGGAAAGATACGCAGTATTTT.

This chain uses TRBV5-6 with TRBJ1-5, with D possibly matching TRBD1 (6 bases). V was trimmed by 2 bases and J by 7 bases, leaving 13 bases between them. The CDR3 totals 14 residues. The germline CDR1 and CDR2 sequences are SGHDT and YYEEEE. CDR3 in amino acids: CASSLQGLGQPQHF. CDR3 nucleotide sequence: TGTGCCAGCAGCTTACAGGGTTTAGGACAGCCCCAGCATTTT.

The CDR3 sequence: CASSPTQDGTGELFF. The CDR3 bases are TGTGCCAGCAGCCCCACCCAGGATGGGACCGGGGAGCTGTTTTTT. The chain couples TRBV7-9 to TRBJ2-2; D is uncertain. The germline gives CDR1 SEHNR, CDR2 FQNEAQ (reference sequence). CDR3 length: 15 amino acids. V lost 5 bases, J lost 5 bases, and 15 bases lay in between. The full variable domain, completed using reference TRBV7-9 and TRBJ2-2, is DTGVSQNPRHKITKRGQNVTFRCDPISEHNRLYWYRQTLGQGPEFLTYFQNEAQLEKSRLLSDRFSAERPKGSFSTLEIQRTEQGDSAMYLCASSPTQDGTGELFFGEGSRLTVL.

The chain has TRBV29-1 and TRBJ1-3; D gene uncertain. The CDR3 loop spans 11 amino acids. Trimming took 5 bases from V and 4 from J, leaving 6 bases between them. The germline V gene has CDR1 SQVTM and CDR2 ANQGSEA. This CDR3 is CSVTEGNTIYF. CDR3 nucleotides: TGCAGCGTTACTGAGGGAAACACCATATATTTT.

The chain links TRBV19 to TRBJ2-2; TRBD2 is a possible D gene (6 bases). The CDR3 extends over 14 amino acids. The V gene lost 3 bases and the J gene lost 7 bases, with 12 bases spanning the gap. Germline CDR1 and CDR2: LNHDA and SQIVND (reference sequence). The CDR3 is CASSISGVGGELFF. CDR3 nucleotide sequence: TGTGCCAGTAGTATTTCGGGAGTGGGCGGGGAGCTGTTTTTT.

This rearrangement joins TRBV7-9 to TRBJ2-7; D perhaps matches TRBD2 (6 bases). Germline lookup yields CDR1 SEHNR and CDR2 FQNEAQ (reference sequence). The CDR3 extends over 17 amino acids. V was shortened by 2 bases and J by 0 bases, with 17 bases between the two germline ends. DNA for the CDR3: TGTGCCAGCAGCTTATGGGGAATTGGGGGGAGCTCCTACGAGCAGTACTTC. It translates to CASSLWGIGGSSYEQYF.

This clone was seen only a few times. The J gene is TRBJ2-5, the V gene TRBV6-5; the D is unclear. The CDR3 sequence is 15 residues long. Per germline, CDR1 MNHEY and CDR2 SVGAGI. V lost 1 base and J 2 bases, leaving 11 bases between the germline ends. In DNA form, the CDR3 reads TGTGCCAGCAGTTACTTCGGGTTGGGTCAAGAGACCCAGTACTTC. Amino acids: CASSYFGLGQETQYF.

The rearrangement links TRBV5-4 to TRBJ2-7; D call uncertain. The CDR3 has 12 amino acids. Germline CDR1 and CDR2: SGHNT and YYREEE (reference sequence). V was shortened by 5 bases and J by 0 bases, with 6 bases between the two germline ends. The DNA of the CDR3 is TGTGCCAGCAGTCATAGCTCCTACGAGCAGTACTTC. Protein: CASSHSSYEQYF.

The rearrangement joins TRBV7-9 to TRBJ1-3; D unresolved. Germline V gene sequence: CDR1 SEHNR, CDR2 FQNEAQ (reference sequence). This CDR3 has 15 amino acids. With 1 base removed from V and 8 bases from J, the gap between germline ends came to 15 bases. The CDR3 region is CASSLGANTRDTIYF. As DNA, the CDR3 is TGTGCCAGCAGCTTAGGGGCCAATACGAGGGACACCATATATTTT.

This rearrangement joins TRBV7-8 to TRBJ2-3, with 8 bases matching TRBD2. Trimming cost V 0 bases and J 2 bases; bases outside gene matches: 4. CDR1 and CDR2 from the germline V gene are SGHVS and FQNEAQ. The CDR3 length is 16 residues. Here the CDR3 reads CASSLAQAGVTDTQYF. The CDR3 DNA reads TGTGCCAGCAGCTTAGCCCAAGCGGGAGTCACAGATACGCAGTATTTT.